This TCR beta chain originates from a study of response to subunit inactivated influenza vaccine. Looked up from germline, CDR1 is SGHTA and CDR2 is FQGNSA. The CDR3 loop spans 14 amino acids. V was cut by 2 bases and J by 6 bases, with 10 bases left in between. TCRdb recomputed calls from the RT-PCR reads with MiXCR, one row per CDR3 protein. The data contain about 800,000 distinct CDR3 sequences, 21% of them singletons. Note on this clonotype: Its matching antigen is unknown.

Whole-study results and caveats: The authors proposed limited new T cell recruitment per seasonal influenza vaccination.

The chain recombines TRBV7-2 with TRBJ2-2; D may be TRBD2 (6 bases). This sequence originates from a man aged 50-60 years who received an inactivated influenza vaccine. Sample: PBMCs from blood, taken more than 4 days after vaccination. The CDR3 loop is CASSLPGGAGELFF. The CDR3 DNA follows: TGTGCCAGCAGCTTACCAGGCGGGGCCGGGGAGCTGTTTTTT.